The following is a TCR beta chain sequence with its context. Its antigen is not identified. With a much larger clone just one base away, this may be a read error. This record belongs to a study of tumor and adjacent non-tumor tissue in lung cancer. Whole-study findings and limits: In normal lung, the top 100 clones were significantly more dominant than in tumor.

The library came from three nested PCR rounds adapted from ARM-PCR protocols. TCRdb reprocessed the multiplex PCR reads with MiXCR, giving one entry per CDR3 protein. The table shows around 120,000 distinct CDR3 sequences, with about 66% occurring only once. The CDR3 is made up of 14 amino acids. No cell sorting was done before RNA was extracted from the tissue. This TCR was recovered from a man younger than 45 with non-small cell lung cancer. The V gene is TRBV12-3 or TRBV12-4, the J gene TRBJ2-5; tentatively, D is TRBD2 (5 bases). Sequenced input: lung tumor tissue. The CDR3 protein is CASRLVERAEAQYF. Here the CDR3 DNA reads TGTGCCAGCAGATTGGTTGAGAGGGCAGAGGCCCAGTACTTC.